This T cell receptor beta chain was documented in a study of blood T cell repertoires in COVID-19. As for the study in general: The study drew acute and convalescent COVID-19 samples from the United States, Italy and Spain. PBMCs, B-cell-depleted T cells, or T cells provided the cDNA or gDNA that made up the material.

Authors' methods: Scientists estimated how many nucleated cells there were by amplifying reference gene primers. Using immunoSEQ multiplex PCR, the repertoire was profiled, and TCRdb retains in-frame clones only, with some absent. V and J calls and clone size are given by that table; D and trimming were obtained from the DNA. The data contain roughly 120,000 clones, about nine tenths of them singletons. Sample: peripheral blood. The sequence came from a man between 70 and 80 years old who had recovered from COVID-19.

DNA for the CDR3: TGTGCCAGCAGCTTAGGGACATACAATGAGCAGTTCTTC. Translated, it gives CASSLGTYNEQFF. This chain links TRBV7-2 with TRBJ2-1, with TRBD1 as a possible D gene (5 bases). The V and J ends lost 1 base and 4 bases respectively, with 5 bases between them. The germline gives CDR1 SGHTA, CDR2 FQGNSA. This CDR3 region has 13 residues.